This T cell receptor beta chain comes out of a study of regulatory and conventional T cells in RAG deficiency. The sorted conventional CD4+ T cells were CD25-low and CD127-high, with genomic DNA sequenced. The data were produced by immunoSEQ multiplex PCR, yet TCRdb's version contains in-frame clones alone and is incomplete. The data show under 25,000 clones, around 97% seen once. The germline CDR1 and CDR2 sequences are SGHTA and FQGNSA. This CDR3 is 15 amino acids long. V was clipped by 6 bases and J by 4 bases; unmatched bases: 7. Study observations and caveats: Sorted Omenn CD25-high CD127-low cells may not be bona fide Tregs. Other subsets showed about 10-fold reductions, but Treg unique TCR beta sequences fell approximately 100-fold in these patients.

A remark on this clone: Its antigen is currently unknown.

The same sample was also studied in work on regulatory T cells. That paper notes: Amplification used 52 TRBV primers and 13 TRBJ primers.

Sequenced: CD25- CD4+ T cells sorted from blood. This TCR derives from a human donor in good health. This chain connects TRBV7-2 to TRBJ1-1, with 11 bases aligning to TRBD1. Here the CDR3 DNA reads TGTGCCAGCAGAGTTATCGGGACAGGGGGCACTGAAGCTTTCTTT. It translates to CASRVIGTGGTEAFF.